This section outlines one T cell receptor beta chain sequence together with its context. Of the isolated RNA, all was reverse transcribed, and so the sequenced material was expressed TCRB transcripts. Using immunoSEQ multiplex PCR, the repertoire was profiled, and TCRdb retains in-frame clones only, with some absent. In the table there are under 500,000 clones, about 29% of which are singletons. The data were taken from a study of beta chain features in type 1 diabetes. Germline lookup yields CDR1 SEHNR and CDR2 FQNEAQ (reference sequence). This CDR3 has 15 residues. With V trimmed by 6 bases and J by 4 bases, 5 bases remained unmatched.

The sequence came from a man younger than 35 in good health. The sample taken for sequencing was naive CD4+ T cells from blood. V and J are TRBV7-9 and TRBJ2-1; 11 positions agree with TRBD2. This chain's CDR3 is CASRLSGRDYNEQFF. CDR3 sequence (DNA): TGTGCCAGCAGACTTAGCGGGAGGGATTACAATGAGCAGTTCTTC. The whole variable domain, filled in from reference TRBV7-9 and TRBJ2-1, reads DTGVSQNPRHKITKRGQNVTFRCDPISEHNRLYWYRQTLGQGPEFLTYFQNEAQLEKSRLLSDRFSAERPKGSFSTLEIQRTEQGDSAMYLCASRLSGRDYNEQFFGPGTRLTVL.